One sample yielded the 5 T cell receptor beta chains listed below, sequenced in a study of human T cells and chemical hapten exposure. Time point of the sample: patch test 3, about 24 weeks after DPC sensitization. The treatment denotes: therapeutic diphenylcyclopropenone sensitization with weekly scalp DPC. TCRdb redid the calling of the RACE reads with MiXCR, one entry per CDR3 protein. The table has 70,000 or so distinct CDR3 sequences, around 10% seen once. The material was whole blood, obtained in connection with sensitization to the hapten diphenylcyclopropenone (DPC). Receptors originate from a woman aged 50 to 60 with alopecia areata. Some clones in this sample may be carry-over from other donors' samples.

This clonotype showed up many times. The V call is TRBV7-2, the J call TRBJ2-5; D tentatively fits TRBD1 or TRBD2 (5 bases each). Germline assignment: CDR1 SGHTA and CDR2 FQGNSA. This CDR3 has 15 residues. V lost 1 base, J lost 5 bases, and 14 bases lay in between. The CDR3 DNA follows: TGTGCCAGCAGCTTAGGGGGCACTAGAAAGGAGACCCAGTACTTC. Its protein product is CASSLGGTRKETQYF.

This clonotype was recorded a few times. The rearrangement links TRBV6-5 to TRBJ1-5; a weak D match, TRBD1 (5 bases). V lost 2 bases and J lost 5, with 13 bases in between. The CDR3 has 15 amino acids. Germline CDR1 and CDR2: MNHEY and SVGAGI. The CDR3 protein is CASSYGVGDHQPQHF. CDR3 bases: TGTGCCAGCAGTTACGGCGTGGGGGATCATCAGCCCCAGCATTTT.

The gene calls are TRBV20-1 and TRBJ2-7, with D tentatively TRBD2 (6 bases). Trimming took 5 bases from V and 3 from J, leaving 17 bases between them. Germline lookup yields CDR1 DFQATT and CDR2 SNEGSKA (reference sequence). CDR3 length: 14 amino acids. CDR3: CSAPQGGIVYEQYF. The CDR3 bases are TGCAGTGCTCCCCAGGGCGGGATTGTCTACGAGCAGTACTTC.

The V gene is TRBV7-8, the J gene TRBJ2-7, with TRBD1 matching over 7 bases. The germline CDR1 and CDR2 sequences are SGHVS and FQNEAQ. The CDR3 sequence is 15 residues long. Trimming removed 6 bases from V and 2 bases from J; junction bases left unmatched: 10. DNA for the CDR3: TGTGCCAGCAGATCAATCGCGACAGGGCCCTACGAGCAGTACTTC. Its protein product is CASRSIATGPYEQYF.

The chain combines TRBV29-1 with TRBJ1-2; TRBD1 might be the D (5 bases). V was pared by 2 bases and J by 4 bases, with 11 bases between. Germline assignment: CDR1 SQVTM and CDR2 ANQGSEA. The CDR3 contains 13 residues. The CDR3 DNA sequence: TGCAGCGTTGAAACCAGACAGACCTATGGCTACACCTTC. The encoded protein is CSVETRQTYGYTF.